Below, 22 T cell receptor beta chains from the same sample are listed, as sequenced in a study of blood T cell repertoires in COVID-19. Method: immunoSEQ multiplex PCR; TCRdb's copy keeps in-frame clones and lacks some. The sample records about 36,000 clones, just under 75% being singletons. The sequenced sample was peripheral blood. All receptors derive from a man in his 70s with COVID-19, enrolled during active disease.

This clone has only a few counts. The V call is TRBV21-1, the J call TRBJ2-3; TRBD2, the D gene given by the table, was not confirmed from the DNA. TRBV21-1 is a known pseudogene. The CDR3 length is 14 residues. CDR3 in amino acids: CASSPRRRTDTQYF. In nucleotides, the CDR3 is TGTGCCAGCAGCCCTCGACGGAGAACAGATACGCAGTATTTT.

The V call is TRBV24-1, the J call TRBJ1-2, with D perhaps matching TRBD1 (5 bases). The length of the CDR3 is 14 residues. The germline CDR1 and CDR2 sequences are KGHDR and SFDVKD. V lost 1 base and J lost 5, with 10 bases in between. The CDR3 region is CATSDFGQGYGYTF. CDR3 nucleotide sequence: TGTGCCACCAGTGATTTCGGCCAGGGATATGGCTACACCTTC.

The chain joins TRBV27 to TRBJ2-3; 10 positions match TRBD2. V shed 5 bases and J 4 bases; nucleotides not matched to a gene: 3. This CDR3 has 14 residues. CDR1 and CDR2 from the germline V gene are MNHEY and SMNVEV (reference sequence). The CDR3 loop is CASSLAGVPDTQYF. The CDR3 coding sequence is TGTGCCAGCAGTCTAGCGGGAGTGCCAGATACGCAGTATTTT.

In this sample, this clone turned up a few times. V usage is TRBV7-9 and J usage is TRBJ1-1; D gene unclear. The V end was cut by 3 bases, the J end by 4 bases, with 9 bases between. The CDR3 is made up of 13 amino acids. Germline lookup yields CDR1 SEHNR and CDR2 FQNEAQ (reference sequence). CDR3 loop: CASSFGQITEAFF. CDR3 sequence (DNA): TGTGCCAGCAGCTTTGGGCAGATCACTGAAGCTTTCTTT.

The V call is TRBV15, the J call TRBJ1-6; D ambiguous. This CDR3 comprises 14 residues. CDR1 is LNHNV, CDR2 YYDKDF, per germline (reference sequence). The ends were cut back, 0 bases at V and 8 bases at J, with 8 bases in the middle. Here the CDR3 reads CATSRDRQDSPLHF. The CDR3 nucleotides are TGTGCCACCAGCAGAGATCGCCAGGATTCACCCCTCCACTTT. Full variable domain (missing parts from reference TRBV15 and TRBJ1-6): DAMVIQNPRYQVTQFGKPVTLSCSQTLNHNVMYWYQQKSSQAPKLLFHYYDKDFNNEADTPDNFQSRRPNTSFCFLDIRSPGLGDTAMYLCATSRDRQDSPLHFGNGTRLTVT.

This clone was picked up a small number of times. V usage is TRBV7-9 and J usage is TRBJ1-2; TRBD1 agrees at 9 bases. The CDR3 has 15 amino acids. Germline trimming cut 5 bases from V and 4 bases from J; bases unmatched to any gene: 8. Germline CDR1 reads SEHNR; CDR2 reads FQNEAQ (reference sequence). CDR3 amino acids: CASSTRTGAVYGYTF. Here the CDR3 DNA reads TGTGCCAGCAGCACCCGGACAGGGGCCGTCTATGGCTACACCTTC.

This chain links TRBV3-1 (or the pseudogene TRBV3-2) with TRBJ2-7; 8 nucleotides agree with TRBD2. The CDR3 consists of 17 residues. Germline V CDR1 and CDR2: LGHDT, YNNKEL (reference sequence). J was trimmed by 4 bases and V by 2 bases; bases with no gene match: 13. DNA for the CDR3: TGTGCCAGCAGCCAACGTACCGGGACTAGTATCCCTTACGAGCAGTACTTC. It codes for CASSQRTGTSIPYEQYF.

This clone came up once. The chain joins TRBV29-1 to TRBJ2-3; 8 bases line up with TRBD2. Germline V gene lookup returns CDR1 SQVTM and CDR2 ANQGSEA. Losses at the gene ends were 7 bases for V and 6 bases for J; bases not matched to a gene: 12. The CDR3 is made up of 14 amino acids. The CDR3 DNA reads TGCAGCGGCAAAAGCGGGGGCCCGGGGGATACGCAGTATTTT. It codes for CSGKSGGPGDTQYF.

The table lists this clone with a count of one. The chain combines TRBV7-6 with TRBJ1-1, with TRBD1 as a possible D gene (5 bases). CDR3 length: 17 amino acids. The V gene's germline CDR1 is SGHVS and CDR2 FNYEAQ. V was clipped by 5 bases and J by 4 bases, with 23 bases between them. The CDR3 reads CASSNRIRAGLGTEAFF. The CDR3 nucleotides read TGTGCCAGCAGCAACAGAATACGGGCAGGGCTGGGCACTGAAGCTTTCTTT. Variable domain in full (rest from reference TRBV7-6 and TRBJ1-1): GAGVSQSPRYKVTKRGQDVALRCDPISGHVSLYWYRQALGQGPEFLTYFNYEAQQDKSGLPNDRFSAERPEGSISTLTIQRTEQRDSAMYRCASSNRIRAGLGTEAFFGQGTRLTVV.

This clone was observed a handful of times. The chain is built from TRBV6-1 and TRBJ2-1, with D hard to call. The germline CDR1 and CDR2 sequences are MNHNS and SASEGT. CDR3 length: 11 residues. V lost 3 bases and J 7 bases, leaving 4 bases between the germline ends. In DNA, the CDR3 is TGTGCCAGCAGTGAGCGAAATGAGCAGTTCTTC. Translation gives CASSERNEQFF.

The V call is TRBV5-6, the J call TRBJ1-2, with D unclear. The CDR3 extends over 14 amino acids. Deletions cut 0 bases from V and 0 bases from J, with 6 bases between. CDR1 and CDR2 (germline): SGHDT, YYEEEE. The CDR3, as DNA: TGTGCCAGCAGCTTGGGTTCAGCTAACTATGGCTACACCTTC. It yields the protein CASSLGSANYGYTF.

This chain connects TRBV18 to TRBJ1-2; no clear D gene. The germline CDR1 and CDR2 sequences are KGHSH and LQKENI. This CDR3 spans 14 amino acids. The ends were cut back, 0 bases at V and 4 bases at J, with 9 bases in the middle. The DNA for the CDR3 is TGTGCCAGCTCACCACCTTTGGCCAGCTATGGCTACACCTTC. Translated, it gives CASSPPLASYGYTF. Full variable domain (rest looked up from reference TRBV18 and TRBJ1-2): NAGVMQNPRHLVRRRGQEARLRCSPMKGHSHVYWYRQLPEEGLKFMVYLQKENIIDESGMPKERFSAEFPKEGPSILRIQQVVRGDSAAYFCASSPPLASYGYTFGSGTRLTVV.

This chain links TRBV14 with TRBJ2-7, with a tentative D call TRBD2 (5 bases). Germline values: CDR1 SGHDN, CDR2 FVKESK. Between the trimmed V and J ends, which lost 4 bases and 4 bases, there was a span of 8 bases. The CDR3 is made up of 12 amino acids. CDR3 in amino acids: CASSPRTYEQYF. The CDR3 DNA follows: TGTGCCAGCAGCCCCCGGACTTACGAGCAGTACTTC.

The V gene is TRBV5-6, the J gene TRBJ1-3; a possible D gene is TRBD1 (5 bases). Deletions cut 1 base from V and 0 bases from J, with 14 bases between. This CDR3 is 17 amino acids long. In germline, CDR1 is SGHDT, CDR2 YYEEEE. The CDR3 bases are TGTGCCAGCAGCTTGTTGGGGCACCGAAGCTCTGGAAACACCATATATTTT. Translating gives CASSLLGHRSSGNTIYF.

CDR3 DNA: TGCGCCAGCAGCGACAGGGGGCGAGCGGACACTGAAGCTTTCTTT. It encodes CASSDRGRADTEAFF. The rearrangement uses TRBV4-1 and TRBJ1-1, with 10 bases that match TRBD1. Losses at the gene ends were 5 bases for V and 3 bases for J; bases not matched to a gene: 6. The CDR3 consists of 15 residues. Germline lookup yields CDR1 MGHRA and CDR2 YSYEKL.

This clone has a handful of counts. The J gene is TRBJ1-2, the V gene TRBV7-8, with TRBD1 as a possible D gene (5 bases). CDR3 length: 14 residues. Per the germline V gene, CDR1 is SGHVS and CDR2 is FQNEAQ. V gave up 1 base and J gave up 8 bases, with 14 bases separating them. CDR3 in DNA: TGTGCCAGCAGCTTAGTCGGGTTAGGACACGGCTACACCTTC. The encoded protein is CASSLVGLGHGYTF.

This clone was detected once. The chain has TRBV18 and TRBJ1-1, with 8 nucleotides matching TRBD1. J lost 1 base, V lost 3 bases, and 10 bases had no gene match. Germline CDR1 reads KGHSH; CDR2 reads LQKENI. This CDR3 spans 17 amino acids. In DNA, the CDR3 is TGTGCCAGCTCACCTTTTGCAGGGGGCTCGGGGAACACTGAAGCTTTCTTT. Amino acid sequence: CASSPFAGGSGNTEAFF.

V gene TRBV5-1 combines with J gene TRBJ2-7; D gene unclear. V was clipped by 4 bases and J by 1 base, with 18 bases between them. Germline lookup yields CDR1 SGHRS and CDR2 YFSETQ. CDR3 length: 16 amino acids. The CDR3 sequence is CASSDKVLRSSYEQYF. The CDR3 coding sequence is TGCGCCAGCAGCGATAAAGTCCTGCGGAGTTCCTACGAGCAGTACTTC.

As for this clone: This could be a read error, since a much larger clone is one nucleotide away. Other DNA sequences from this sample encode an identical CDR3 as well. The chain recombines TRBV2 with TRBJ1-2; 8 nucleotides match TRBD1. The CDR3 has 15 amino acids. V shed 6 bases and J 3 bases; nucleotides not matched to a gene: 9. Germline loops: CDR1 SNHLY, CDR2 FYNNEI. The CDR3 sequence: CASSDRGYLDYGYTF. DNA of the CDR3: TGTGCCAGCAGCGACAGGGGATACCTTGACTATGGCTACACCTTC.

The chain couples TRBV29-1 to TRBJ1-1; maybe TRBD1 (5 bases). V was cut by 4 bases and J by 10 bases, with 7 bases left in between. Germline lookup yields CDR1 SQVTM and CDR2 ANQGSEA. The CDR3 has 9 amino acids. CDR3 bases: TGCAGCGTTGCGGGGGGAGCTTTCTTT. This translates into CSVAGGAFF.

This clone has only a few counts. This chain uses TRBV27 with TRBJ2-7; 9 bases fit TRBD2. The V gene end was trimmed by 3 bases and the J gene end by 7 bases; junction bases not matched to a gene: 10. Germline V lookup: CDR1 MNHEY, CDR2 SMNVEV (reference sequence). This CDR3 contains 15 residues. This CDR3 reads CASSFGGGAQREQYF. The CDR3 DNA reads TGTGCCAGCAGTTTTGGCGGGGGGGCTCAGAGAGAGCAGTACTTC.

The rearrangement uses TRBV7-2 and TRBJ1-4; D is unresolved. Trimming shortened V by 7 bases and J by 5 bases, and 11 bases separated the two germline ends. Germline V gives CDR1 SGHTA, CDR2 FQGNSA. This CDR3 is 13 amino acids long. CDR3 region: CASNTGMNEKLFF. As DNA, the CDR3 is TGTGCCAGCAATACGGGGATGAATGAAAAACTGTTTTTT.